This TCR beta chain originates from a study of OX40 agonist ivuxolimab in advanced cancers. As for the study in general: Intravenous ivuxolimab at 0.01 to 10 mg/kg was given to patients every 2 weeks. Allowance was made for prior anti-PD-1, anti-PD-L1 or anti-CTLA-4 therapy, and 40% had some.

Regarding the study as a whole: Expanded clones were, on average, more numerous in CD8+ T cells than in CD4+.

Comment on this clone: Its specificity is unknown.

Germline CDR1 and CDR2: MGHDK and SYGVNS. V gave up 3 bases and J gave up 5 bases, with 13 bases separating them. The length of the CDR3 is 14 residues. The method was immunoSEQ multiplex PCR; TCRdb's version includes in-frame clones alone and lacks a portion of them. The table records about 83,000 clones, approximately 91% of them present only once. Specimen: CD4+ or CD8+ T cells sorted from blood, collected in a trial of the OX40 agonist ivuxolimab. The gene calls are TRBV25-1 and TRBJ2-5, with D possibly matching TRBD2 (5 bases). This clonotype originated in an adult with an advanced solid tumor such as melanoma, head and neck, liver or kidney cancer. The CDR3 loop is CASSDVEVGETQYF. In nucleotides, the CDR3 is TGTGCCAGCAGTGATGTGGAGGTAGGGGAGACCCAGTACTTC.